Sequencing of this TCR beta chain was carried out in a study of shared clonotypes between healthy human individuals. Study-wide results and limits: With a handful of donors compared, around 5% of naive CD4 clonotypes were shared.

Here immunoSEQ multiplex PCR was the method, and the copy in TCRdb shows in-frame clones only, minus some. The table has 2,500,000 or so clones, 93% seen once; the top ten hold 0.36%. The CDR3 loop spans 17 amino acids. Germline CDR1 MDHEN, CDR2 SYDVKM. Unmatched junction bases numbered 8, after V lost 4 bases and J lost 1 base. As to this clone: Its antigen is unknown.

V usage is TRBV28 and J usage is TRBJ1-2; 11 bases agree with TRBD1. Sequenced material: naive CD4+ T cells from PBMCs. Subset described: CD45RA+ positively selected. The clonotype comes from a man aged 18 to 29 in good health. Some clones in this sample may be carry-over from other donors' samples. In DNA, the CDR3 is TGTGCCAGCAGTTCACCGATGGACAGGGGGCTTAACTATGGCTACACCTTC. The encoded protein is CASSSPMDRGLNYGYTF.